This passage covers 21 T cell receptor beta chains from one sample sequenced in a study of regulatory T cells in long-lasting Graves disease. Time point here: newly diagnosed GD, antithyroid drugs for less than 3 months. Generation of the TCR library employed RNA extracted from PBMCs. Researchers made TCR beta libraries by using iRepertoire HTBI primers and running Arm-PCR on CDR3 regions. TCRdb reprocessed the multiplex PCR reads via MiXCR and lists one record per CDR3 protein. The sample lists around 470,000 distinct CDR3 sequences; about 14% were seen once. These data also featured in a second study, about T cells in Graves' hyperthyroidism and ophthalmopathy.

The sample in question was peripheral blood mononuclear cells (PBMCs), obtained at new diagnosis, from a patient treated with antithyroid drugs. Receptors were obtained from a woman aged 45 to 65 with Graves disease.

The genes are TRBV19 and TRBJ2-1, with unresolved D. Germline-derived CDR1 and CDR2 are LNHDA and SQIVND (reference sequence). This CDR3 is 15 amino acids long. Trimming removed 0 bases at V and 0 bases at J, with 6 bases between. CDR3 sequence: CASSIEDSSYNEQFF. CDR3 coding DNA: TGTGCCAGTAGTATAGAGGATAGCTCCTACAATGAGCAGTTCTTC.

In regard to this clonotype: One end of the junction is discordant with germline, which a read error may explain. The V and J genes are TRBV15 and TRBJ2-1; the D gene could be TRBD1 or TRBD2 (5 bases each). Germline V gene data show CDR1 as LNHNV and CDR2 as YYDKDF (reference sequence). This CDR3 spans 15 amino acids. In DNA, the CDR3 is TGTGCCACCGGCAGAGGTCTATTAGGGGAGTATGAGCAGTTCTTC. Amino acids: CATGRGLLGEYEQFF.

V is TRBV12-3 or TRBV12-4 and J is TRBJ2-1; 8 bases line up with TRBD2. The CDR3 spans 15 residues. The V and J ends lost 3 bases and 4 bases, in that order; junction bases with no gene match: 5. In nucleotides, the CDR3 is TGTGCCAGCAGTTTTTCGGGAGGGCAATACAATGAGCAGTTCTTC. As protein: CASSFSGGQYNEQFF.

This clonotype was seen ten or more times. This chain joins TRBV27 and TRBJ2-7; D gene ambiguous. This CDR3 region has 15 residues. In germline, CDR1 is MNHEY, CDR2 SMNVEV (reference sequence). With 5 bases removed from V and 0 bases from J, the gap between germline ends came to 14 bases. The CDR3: CASSPLGPSSYEQYF. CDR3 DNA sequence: TGTGCCAGCAGTCCTCTCGGACCAAGCTCCTACGAGCAGTACTTC.

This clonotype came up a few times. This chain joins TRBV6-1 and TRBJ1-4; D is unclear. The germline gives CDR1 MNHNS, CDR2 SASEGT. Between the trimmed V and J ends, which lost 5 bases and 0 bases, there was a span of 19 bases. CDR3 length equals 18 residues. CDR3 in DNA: TGTGCCAGCAGTCCCGGGCCTCGATACCTTGCAACTAATGAAAAACTGTTTTTT. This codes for CASSPGPRYLATNEKLFF.

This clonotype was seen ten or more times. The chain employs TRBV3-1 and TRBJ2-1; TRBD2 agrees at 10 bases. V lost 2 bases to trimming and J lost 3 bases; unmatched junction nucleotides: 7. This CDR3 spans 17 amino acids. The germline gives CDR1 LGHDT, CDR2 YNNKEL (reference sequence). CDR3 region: CASSQPRGLAIYNEQFF. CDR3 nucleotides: TGTGCCAGCAGCCAACCTAGGGGACTAGCGATCTACAATGAGCAGTTCTTC.

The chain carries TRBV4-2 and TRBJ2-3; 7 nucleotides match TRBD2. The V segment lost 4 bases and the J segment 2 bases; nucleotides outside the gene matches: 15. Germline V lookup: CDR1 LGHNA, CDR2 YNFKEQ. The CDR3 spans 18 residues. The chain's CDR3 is CASSRKMEPSGFTDTQYF. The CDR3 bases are TGTGCCAGCAGCCGAAAGATGGAGCCTAGCGGCTTCACAGATACGCAGTATTTT.

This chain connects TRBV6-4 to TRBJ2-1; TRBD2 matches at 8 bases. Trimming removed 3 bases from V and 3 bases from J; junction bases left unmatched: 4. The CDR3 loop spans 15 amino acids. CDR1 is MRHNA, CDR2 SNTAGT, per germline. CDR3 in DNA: TGTGCCAGCAGTGAATCTAGCGGGTACTACAATGAGCAGTTCTTC. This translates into CASSESSGYYNEQFF.

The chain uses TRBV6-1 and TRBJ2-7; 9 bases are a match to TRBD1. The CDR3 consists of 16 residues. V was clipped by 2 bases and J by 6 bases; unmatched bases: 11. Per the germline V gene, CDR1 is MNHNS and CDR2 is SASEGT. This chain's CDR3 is CASSEQYGGTGTEQYF. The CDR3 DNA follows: TGTGCCAGCAGTGAACAGTATGGAGGGACAGGGACCGAGCAGTACTTC.

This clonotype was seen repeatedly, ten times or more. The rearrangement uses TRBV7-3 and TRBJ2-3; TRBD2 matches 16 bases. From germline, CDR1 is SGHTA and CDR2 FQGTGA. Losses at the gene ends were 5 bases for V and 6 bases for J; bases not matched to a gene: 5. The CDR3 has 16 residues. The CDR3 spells CASSPGLAGGPDTQYF. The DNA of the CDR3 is TGTGCCAGCAGCCCGGGACTAGCGGGAGGGCCTGATACGCAGTATTTT.

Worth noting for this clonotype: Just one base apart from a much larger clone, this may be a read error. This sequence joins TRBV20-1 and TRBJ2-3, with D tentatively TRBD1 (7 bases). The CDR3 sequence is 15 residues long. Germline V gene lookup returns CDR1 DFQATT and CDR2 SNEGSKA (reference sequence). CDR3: CSAASGPKGANTRYF. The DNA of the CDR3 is TGCAGTGCTGCAAGCGGGCCGAAGGGGGCGAATACGCGGTATTTT.

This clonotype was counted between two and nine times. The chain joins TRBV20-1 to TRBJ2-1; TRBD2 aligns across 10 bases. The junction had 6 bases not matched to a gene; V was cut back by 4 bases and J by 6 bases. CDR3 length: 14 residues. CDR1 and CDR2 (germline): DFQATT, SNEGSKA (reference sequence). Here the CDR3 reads CSATSGSRPNEQFF. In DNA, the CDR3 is TGCAGTGCTACTAGCGGGAGTCGCCCCAATGAGCAGTTCTTC.

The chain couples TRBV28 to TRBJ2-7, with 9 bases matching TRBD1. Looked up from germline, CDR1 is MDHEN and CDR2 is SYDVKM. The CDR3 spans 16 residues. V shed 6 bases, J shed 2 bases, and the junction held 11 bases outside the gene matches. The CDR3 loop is CASSQHTGGAPYEQYF. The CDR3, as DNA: TGTGCCAGCAGCCAACACACAGGGGGCGCGCCCTACGAGCAGTACTTC. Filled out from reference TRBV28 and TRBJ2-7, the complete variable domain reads DVKVTQSSRYLVKRTGEKVFLECVQDMDHENMFWYRQDPGLGLRLIYFSYDVKMKEKGDIPEGYSVSREKKERFSLILESASTNQTSMYLCASSQHTGGAPYEQYFGPGTRLTVT.

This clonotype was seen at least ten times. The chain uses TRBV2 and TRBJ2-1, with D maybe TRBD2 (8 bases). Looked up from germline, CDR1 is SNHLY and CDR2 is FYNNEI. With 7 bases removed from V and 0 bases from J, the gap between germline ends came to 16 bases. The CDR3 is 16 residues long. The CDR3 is CASIRDSGSSYNEQFF. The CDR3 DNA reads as TGTGCCAGCATCAGGGACAGCGGGAGCTCCTACAATGAGCAGTTCTTC.

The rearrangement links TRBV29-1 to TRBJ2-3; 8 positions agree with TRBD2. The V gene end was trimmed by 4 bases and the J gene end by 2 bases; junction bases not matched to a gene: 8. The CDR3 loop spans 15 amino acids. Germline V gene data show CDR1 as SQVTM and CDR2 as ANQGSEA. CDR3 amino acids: CSVVVWGLDTDTQYF. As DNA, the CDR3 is TGCAGCGTTGTCGTTTGGGGACTAGACACAGATACGCAGTATTTT.

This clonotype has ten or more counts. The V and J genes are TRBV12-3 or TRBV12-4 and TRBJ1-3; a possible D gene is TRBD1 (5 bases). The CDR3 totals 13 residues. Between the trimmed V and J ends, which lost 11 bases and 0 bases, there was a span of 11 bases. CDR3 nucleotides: TGTGCCGGGGGGGACGGCTCTGGAAACACCATATATTTT. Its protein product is CAGGDGSGNTIYF.

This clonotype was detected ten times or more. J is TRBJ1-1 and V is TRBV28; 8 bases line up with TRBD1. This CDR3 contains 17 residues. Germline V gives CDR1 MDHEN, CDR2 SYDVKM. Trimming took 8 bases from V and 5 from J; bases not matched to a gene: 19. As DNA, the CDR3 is TGTGCCAGCGGGGAATTTGGGCAGGGGGCAACGGGTACTGAAGCTTTCTTT. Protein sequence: CASGEFGQGATGTEAFF.

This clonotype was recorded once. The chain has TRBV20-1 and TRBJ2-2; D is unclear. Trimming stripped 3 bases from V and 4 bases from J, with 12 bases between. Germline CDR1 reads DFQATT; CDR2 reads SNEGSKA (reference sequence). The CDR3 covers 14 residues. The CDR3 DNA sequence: TGCAGTGCTAGTGACTCTACGAGCACCGGGGAGCTGTTTTTT. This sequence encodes CSASDSTSTGELFF.

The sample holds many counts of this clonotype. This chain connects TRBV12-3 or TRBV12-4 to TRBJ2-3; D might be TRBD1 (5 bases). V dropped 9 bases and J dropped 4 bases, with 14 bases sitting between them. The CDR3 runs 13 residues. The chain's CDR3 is CASSGKGADTQYF. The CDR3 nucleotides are TGTGCCAGTTCAGGGAAAGGGGCAGATACGCAGTATTTT.

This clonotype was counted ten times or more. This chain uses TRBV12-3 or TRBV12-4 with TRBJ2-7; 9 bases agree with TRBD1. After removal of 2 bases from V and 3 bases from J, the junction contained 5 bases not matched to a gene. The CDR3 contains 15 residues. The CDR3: CASSLTGTGYYEQYF. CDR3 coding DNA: TGTGCCAGCAGTTTAACCGGGACAGGGTACTACGAGCAGTACTTC.

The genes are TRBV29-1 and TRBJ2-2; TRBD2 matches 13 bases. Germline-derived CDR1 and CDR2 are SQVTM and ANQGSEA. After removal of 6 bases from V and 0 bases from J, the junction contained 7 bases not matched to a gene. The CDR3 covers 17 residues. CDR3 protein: CSVRGLAGFANTGELFF. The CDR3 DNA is TGCAGCGTAAGGGGACTAGCGGGGTTCGCGAACACCGGGGAGCTGTTTTTT.